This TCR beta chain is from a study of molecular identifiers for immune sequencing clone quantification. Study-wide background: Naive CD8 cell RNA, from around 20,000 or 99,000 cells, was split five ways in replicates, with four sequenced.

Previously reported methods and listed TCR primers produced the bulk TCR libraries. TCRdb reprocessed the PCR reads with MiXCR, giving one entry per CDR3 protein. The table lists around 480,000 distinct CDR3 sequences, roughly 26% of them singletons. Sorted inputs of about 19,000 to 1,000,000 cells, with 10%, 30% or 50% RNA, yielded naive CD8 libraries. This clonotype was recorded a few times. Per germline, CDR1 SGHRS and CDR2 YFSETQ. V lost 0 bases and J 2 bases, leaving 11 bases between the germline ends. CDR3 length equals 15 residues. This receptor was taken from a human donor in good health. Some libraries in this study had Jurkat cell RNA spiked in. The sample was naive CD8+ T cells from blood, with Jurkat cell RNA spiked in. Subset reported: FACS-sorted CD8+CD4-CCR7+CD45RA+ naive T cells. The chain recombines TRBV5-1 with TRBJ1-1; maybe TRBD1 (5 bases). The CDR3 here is CASSLASRENTEAFF. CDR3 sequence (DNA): TGCGCCAGCAGCTTGGCCTCCAGGGAAAACACTGAAGCTTTCTTT. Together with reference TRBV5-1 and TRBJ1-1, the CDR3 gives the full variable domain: KAGVTQTPRYLIKTRGQQVTLSCSPISGHRSVSWYQQTPGQGLQFLFEYFSETQRNKGNFPGRFSGRQFSNSRSEMNVSTLELGDSALYLCASSLASRENTEAFFGQGTRLTVV.